This is a list of T cell receptor beta chains from one sample in a study of T cells after yellow fever vaccination. MiXCR, run by TCRdb on the 5' RACE reads, gives a single entry per CDR3 protein. The sample includes approximately 110,000 distinct CDR3 sequences, roughly 8.9% of them seen just once. This specimen was CD8+ T cells sorted from PBMCs, taken 45 days after the yellow fever booster vaccination. Receptor source: a man aged 25-40 years who received the YFV17D yellow fever vaccine. Both conserved end residues are part of each CDR3. A D gene is named only where the DNA matches it firmly. Clone sizes are given selectively: once, few, many, or a class where the clone is expanded.

v_gene	j_gene	d_gene	abundance	CDR3nt	CDR3aa
TRBV6-2/TRBV6-3	TRBJ2-7	TRBD2	-	TGTGCCAGCAGCCCCAGCGGGAGGAGTCGGGAGCAGTACTTC	CASSPSGRSREQYF
TRBV2	TRBJ2-1	TRBD2	-	TGTGCCGGCAACGGGGGGGACTGGCAGTTCTTC	CAGNGGDWQFF
TRBV18	TRBJ1-2	-	few	TGTGCCAGCTCACCAAGGGGGGACCTGGCCGATAACTATGGCTACACCTTC	CASSPRGDLADNYGYTF
TRBV6-1	TRBJ2-3	-	many	TGTGCCAGCAGGAGCTGGGCAGGTGACCGCACAGATACGCAGTATTTT	CASRSWAGDRTDTQYF
TRBV5-6	TRBJ2-5	-	many	TGTGCCAGCAGCCCGGGTAGGGTTTTAGGGGAGACCCAGTACTTC	CASSPGRVLGETQYF
TRBV7-6	TRBJ2-3	TRBD2	many	TGTGCCAGCAGCTTTAAGGGACTAGCGGGGACTTCTTCGTTCACAGATACGCAGTATTTT	CASSFKGLAGTSSFTDTQYF
TRBV27	TRBJ1-5	-	many	TGTGCCAGCAGTGGGGGGGTCGGTCAGCCCCAGCATTTT	CASSGGVGQPQHF
TRBV11-2	TRBJ2-3	TRBD2	-	TGTGCCAGCAGCAGTGGACCCCTAGCGGGGACCACAGATACGCAGTATTTT	CASSSGPLAGTTDTQYF
TRBV2	TRBJ2-3	-	many	TGTGCCAACCCCCCCTACTCGACAGATACGCAGTATTTT	CANPPYSTDTQYF
TRBV5-4	TRBJ2-7	-	few	TGTGCCAGCAGCCGTCGACTAGTTCCCTACGAGCAGTACTTC	CASSRRLVPYEQYF
TRBV20-1	TRBJ1-1	-	few	TGCAGTGCTATTGGGTTTGTTTGGGGGGTCCTAACGACTGAAGCTTTCTTT	CSAIGFVWGVLTTEAFF
TRBV12-3/TRBV12-4	TRBJ2-2	-	-	TGTGCCAGCACCCCAGTGTCCGGGGAGCTGTTTTTT	CASTPVSGELFF
TRBV29-1	TRBJ2-2	-	many	TGCAGCGTTGAAGACCTTAGCTCTCACGGGGAGCTGTTTTTT	CSVEDLSSHGELFF
TRBV7-6	TRBJ2-3	-	-	TGTGCCAGCAGCCCGAGAGGGGGGAGGGCCGCAGATACGCAGTATTTT	CASSPRGGRAADTQYF
TRBV7-7	TRBJ2-2	-	few	TGTGCTAGCAGCTCCTCCCCGTACCCTGAAACCGGGGAGCTGTTTTTT	CASSSSPYPETGELFF
TRBV15	TRBJ2-3	-	many	TGTGCCACCAGCAGAAGCCGGAAGGGGCGAAGCACAGATACGCAGTATTTT	CATSRSRKGRSTDTQYF
TRBV6-5	TRBJ2-2	-	many	TGTGCCAGCAGTTACGGGCGGACCGGGGAGCTGTTTTTT	CASSYGRTGELFF
TRBV7-9	TRBJ2-7	TRBD2	few	TGTGCCAGCAGCTTAGTGGCGGGAGTCGGCGAGCAGTACTTC	CASSLVAGVGEQYF
TRBV7-9	TRBJ1-4	TRBD1	many	TGTGCCAGCAGCTTCGACAGGGTAATTGAAAAACTGTTTTTT	CASSFDRVIEKLFF
TRBV29-1	TRBJ2-2	TRBD1	many	TGCAGCTACAGGACAGGGTTAACCGGGGAGCTGTTTTTT	CSYRTGLTGELFF
TRBV7-6	TRBJ1-1	TRBD1	-	TGTGCCAGCAGCTTTAGTCCGAATGGACAGGGGGATGAAGCTTTCTTT	CASSFSPNGQGDEAFF
TRBV6-5	TRBJ1-5	TRBD1	many	TGTGCCAGCAGGACAGGGTTGGAGCCCCAGCATTTT	CASRTGLEPQHF
TRBV7-2	TRBJ2-5	-	few	TGTGCCAGCAGCCCTGGGGGAGCGGAGCAAGAGACCCAGTACTTC	CASSPGGAEQETQYF